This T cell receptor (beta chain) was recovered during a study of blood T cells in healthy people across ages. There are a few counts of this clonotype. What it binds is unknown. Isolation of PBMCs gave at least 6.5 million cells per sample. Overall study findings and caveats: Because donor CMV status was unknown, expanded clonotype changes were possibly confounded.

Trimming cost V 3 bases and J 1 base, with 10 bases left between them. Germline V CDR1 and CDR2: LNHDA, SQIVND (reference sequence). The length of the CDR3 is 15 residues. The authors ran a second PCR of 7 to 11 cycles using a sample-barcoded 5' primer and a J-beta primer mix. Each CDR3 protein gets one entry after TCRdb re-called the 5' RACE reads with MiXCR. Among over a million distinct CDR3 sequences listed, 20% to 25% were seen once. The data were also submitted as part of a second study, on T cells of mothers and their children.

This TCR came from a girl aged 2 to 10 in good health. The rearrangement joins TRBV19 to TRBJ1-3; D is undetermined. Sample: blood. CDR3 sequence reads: CASSISTASGNTIYF. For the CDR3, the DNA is TGTGCCAGTAGTATCTCCACAGCATCTGGAAACACCATATATTTT. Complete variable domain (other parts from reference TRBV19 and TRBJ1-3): DGGITQSPKYLFRKEGQNVTLSCEQNLNHDAMYWYRQDPGQGLRLIYYSQIVNDFQKGDIAEGYSVSREKKESFPLTVTSAQKNPTAFYLCASSISTASGNTIYFGEGSWLTVV.